A single sample gave rise to the 22 T cell receptor beta chains below, sequenced in a study of blood T cell repertoires in COVID-19. Clones were read by immunoSEQ multiplex PCR, and TCRdb kept only the in-frame ones, dropping some. The sample consists of 45,000 to 60,000 clones, just under 80% of them appearing once. Material for sequencing was peripheral blood. All receptors come from a human donor with active or convalescent COVID-19. The donor label of this sample is uncertain.

The rearrangement uses TRBV19 and TRBJ2-3; tentatively, D is TRBD2 (5 bases). Trimming pared 1 base from V and 2 bases from J, leaving 10 bases between. The germline gives CDR1 LNHDA, CDR2 SQIVND (reference sequence). The CDR3 runs to 15 residues. The DNA of the CDR3 is TGTGCCAGTAGTATAGCGGGGAGATCCACAGATACGCAGTATTTT. Its translation is CASSIAGRSTDTQYF.

CDR3 sequence: CASSPGLDTQYF. The CDR3 DNA is TGTGCCAGCAGCCCGGGTTTGGATACGCAGTATTTT. The rearrangement uses TRBV11-3 and TRBJ2-3; D unresolved. Germline V gene lookup returns CDR1 SGHNT and CDR2 YENEEA. V lost 5 bases to trimming and J lost 6 bases, with 9 bases between them. The CDR3 extends over 12 amino acids.

In this sample, this clone is medium-sized (0.01 to 0.1%). The CDR3 DNA sequence: TGTGCCAGCAGCACAGGACTAAATCAGCCCCAGCATTTT. Protein sequence: CASSTGLNQPQHF. This chain uses TRBV28 with TRBJ1-5; D is possibly TRBD1 (5 bases). Trimming left V 6 bases short and J 4 bases short, with 10 bases between. The germline V gene has CDR1 MDHEN and CDR2 SYDVKM. This CDR3 contains 13 residues.

The genes are TRBV28 and TRBJ1-3; 10 bases map to TRBD1. Germline values: CDR1 MDHEN, CDR2 SYDVKM. V dropped 6 bases and J dropped 1; count of bases not matched to a gene: 6. The CDR3 contains 16 residues. CDR3: CASRPPGQGSGNTIYF. The CDR3 DNA reads as TGTGCCAGCAGACCACCGGGACAGGGGTCTGGAAACACCATATATTTT.

This clone was observed a few times. This chain links TRBV24-1 with TRBJ1-5; perhaps TRBD1 as D (6 bases). Germline CDR1 and CDR2: KGHDR and SFDVKD. Trimming took 5 bases from V and 3 from J, leaving 10 bases between them. This CDR3 is built from 14 residues. Here the CDR3 reads CATSGTAVNQPQHF. The CDR3 bases are TGTGCCACCAGTGGGACAGCGGTCAATCAGCCCCAGCATTTT.

The chain employs TRBV2 and TRBJ2-5, with D possibly being TRBD2 (5 bases). The CDR3 totals 14 residues. CDR1 SNHLY and CDR2 FYNNEI come from the germline V gene. Deletions cut 3 bases from V and 1 base from J, with 9 bases between. The CDR3 coding sequence is TGTGCCAGCAGTGACGTGACTACCCAAGAGACCCAGTACTTC. Its protein is CASSDVTTQETQYF. Full variable domain (rest looked up from reference TRBV2 and TRBJ2-5): EPEVTQTPSHQVTQMGQEVILRCVPISNHLYFYWYRQILGQKVEFLVSFYNNEISEKSEIFDDQFSVERPDGSNFTLKIRSTKLEDSAMYFCASSDVTTQETQYFGPGTRLLVL.

The chain has TRBV9 and TRBJ2-2, with D maybe TRBD2 (6 bases). The germline gives CDR1 SGDLS, CDR2 YYNGEE. Trimming cost V 3 bases and J 3 bases, with 18 bases left between them. The CDR3 runs 17 residues. CDR3 region: CASSGGNWASDTGELFF. The CDR3 DNA is TGTGCCAGCAGCGGGGGGAACTGGGCTAGCGACACCGGGGAGCTGTTTTTT.

This chain connects TRBV29-1 to TRBJ2-7; 7 nucleotides line up with TRBD1. Germline lookup yields CDR1 SQVTM and CDR2 ANQGSEA. Trimming at V came to 6 bases and at J to 7 bases, leaving 9 bases not matched to a gene. The CDR3 has 12 residues. The CDR3 spells CSVAGTAEEQYF. The CDR3 nucleotides are TGCAGCGTAGCTGGGACAGCGGAGGAGCAGTACTTC.

The CDR3 reads CASSPGTREKLFF. In DNA, the CDR3 is TGTGCCAGCAGCCCGGGTACGCGGGAAAAACTGTTTTTT. The J gene is TRBJ1-4, the V gene TRBV11-2; D remains unclear. CDR1 is SGHAT, CDR2 FQNNGV, per germline. The germline V and J ends were trimmed by 5 bases and 8 bases, with 12 bases remaining between them. The CDR3 runs to 13 residues.

The chain is built from TRBV6-1 and TRBJ2-7; D ambiguous. The CDR3 is made up of 13 amino acids. With 1 base removed from V and 7 bases from J, the gap between germline ends came to 11 bases. Germline values: CDR1 MNHNS, CDR2 SASEGT. The CDR3 loop reads CASSEESEREQYF. The CDR3 nucleotides are TGTGCCAGCAGTGAAGAAAGTGAGAGGGAGCAGTACTTC.

The chain is built from TRBV2 and TRBJ1-4, with 9 bases fitting TRBD1. CDR1 and CDR2 from the germline V gene are SNHLY and FYNNEI. V lost 6 bases to trimming and J lost 1 base; unmatched junction nucleotides: 6. The length of the CDR3 is 16 residues. The CDR3 loop reads CASRGTGGQTNEKLFF. The CDR3 nucleotides are TGTGCCAGCAGGGGTACAGGGGGCCAAACTAATGAAAAACTGTTTTTT.

V is TRBV7-2 and J is TRBJ2-1, with 10 bases fitting TRBD1. Germline loops: CDR1 SGHTA, CDR2 FQGNSA. V shed 0 bases and J 3 bases; nucleotides not matched to a gene: 2. The CDR3 has 16 amino acids. The CDR3 is CASSLAGQGLYNEQFF. The CDR3 coding sequence is TGTGCCAGCAGCTTAGCGGGACAGGGGCTCTACAATGAGCAGTTCTTC.

V gene TRBV6-1 combines with J gene TRBJ2-3; TRBD1 agrees at 8 bases. This CDR3 comprises 16 residues. Losses at the gene ends were 4 bases for V and 0 bases for J; bases not matched to a gene: 6. Looked up from germline, CDR1 is MNHNS and CDR2 is SASEGT. The CDR3 is CASSVRDRTSTDTQYF. The CDR3 DNA reads TGTGCCAGCAGTGTCCGGGACAGGACTAGCACAGATACGCAGTATTTT.

The chain uses TRBV24-1 and TRBJ2-7; the D gene is possibly TRBD2 (5 bases). Trimming stripped 4 bases from V and 6 bases from J, with 9 bases between. The germline gives CDR1 KGHDR, CDR2 SFDVKD. The CDR3 runs to 12 residues. This chain's CDR3 is CATSDPGVEQYF. DNA for the CDR3: TGTGCCACCAGTGACCCCGGGGTCGAGCAGTACTTC.

The CDR3 DNA is TGCGCCAGCAGCCAAGATCTCGGACAGGTTACCACCGGGGAGCTGTTTTTT. Encoded protein: CASSQDLGQVTTGELFF. This sequence joins TRBV4-3 and TRBJ2-2; TRBD1 agrees at 7 bases. Germline assignment: CDR1 LGHNA and CDR2 YSLEER. The CDR3 loop spans 17 amino acids. The trim removed 0 bases at V and 4 bases at J, leaving 8 bases unmatched.

The chain links TRBV13 to TRBJ2-5; TRBD2 aligns across 14 bases. Germline CDR1 and CDR2: PRHDT and FYEKMQ (reference sequence). V dropped 5 bases and J dropped 2; count of bases not matched to a gene: 4. This CDR3 is built from 16 residues. The CDR3, as DNA: TGTGCCAGCAGCCGGGGACTAGCGGGAGAGCAAGAGACCCAGTACTTC. This encodes CASSRGLAGEQETQYF.

The V call is TRBV7-3, the J call TRBJ2-1; 7 positions match TRBD1. The CDR3 consists of 12 residues. V shed 5 bases, J shed 7 bases, and the junction held 2 bases outside the gene matches. Germline CDR1 is SGHTA and CDR2 is FQGTGA. The CDR3 protein is CASSPQGNEQFF. CDR3 DNA sequence: TGTGCCAGCAGCCCACAGGGGAATGAGCAGTTCTTC.

This chain uses TRBV5-1 with TRBJ2-3; 11 bases match TRBD1. Germline V gene data show CDR1 as SGHRS and CDR2 as YFSETQ. After removal of 3 bases from V and 3 bases from J, the junction contained 3 bases not matched to a gene. This CDR3 has 15 residues. CDR3 DNA: TGCGCCAGCAGCTGGGGACAGGGGGGGACAGATACGCAGTATTTT. Its translation is CASSWGQGGTDTQYF.

The CDR3, as DNA: TGTGCCAGCAGCCCCTGGGCTAGCGGGAGATACGAGCAGTACTTC. This codes for CASSPWASGRYEQYF. This sequence joins TRBV5-4 and TRBJ2-7, with 10 bases that match TRBD2. J was trimmed by 4 bases and V by 4 bases; bases with no gene match: 8. The CDR3 has 15 amino acids. The germline gives CDR1 SGHNT, CDR2 YYREEE (reference sequence). Supplemented by reference TRBV5-4 and TRBJ2-7, the full variable domain reads ETGVTQSPTHLIKTRGQQVTLRCSSQSGHNTVSWYQQALGQGPQFIFQYYREEENGRGNFPPRFSGLQFPNYSSELNVNALELDDSALYLCASSPWASGRYEQYFGPGTRLTVT.

The rearrangement links TRBV30 to TRBJ2-7; TRBD2 matches 9 bases. Germline trimming cut 3 bases from V and 2 bases from J; bases unmatched to any gene: 5. The CDR3 contains 14 residues. Germline-derived CDR1 and CDR2 are GTSNPN and SVGIG (reference sequence). The DNA of the CDR3 is TGTGCCTGGAGCTTAGCGGGGGCCGCCTACGAGCAGTACTTC. This translates into CAWSLAGAAYEQYF.

This clone was seen a handful of times. The J gene is TRBJ1-2, the V gene TRBV28, with D possibly being TRBD1 (5 bases). The CDR3 consists of 14 residues. V lost 6 bases to trimming and J lost 8 bases, with 19 bases between them. Germline CDR1 MDHEN, CDR2 SYDVKM. CDR3 DNA: TGTGCCAGCAGCACCTCCCCGGCAGGGCGCGGCTACACCTTC. Amino acid sequence: CASSTSPAGRGYTF.

The chain combines TRBV28 with TRBJ1-2, with D possibly TRBD1 on 5 matching bases. The CDR3 runs 14 residues. Trimming took off 2 bases at V and 3 bases at J, with 10 bases between the two ends. Germline V gene sequence: CDR1 MDHEN, CDR2 SYDVKM. The CDR3 spells CASSLGGADYGYTF. The DNA of the CDR3 is TGTGCCAGCAGTTTAGGAGGGGCTGACTATGGCTACACCTTC.